This TCR beta chain is drawn from a study of cytomegalovirus exposure and HLA in healthy donors. Study in general: Early released data comprised about 90 million unique TCRs from HLA-typed donors.

The CDR3 spans 14 residues. From germline, CDR1 is MRHNA and CDR2 SNTAGT. The ends lost 6 bases at V and 0 bases at J; junction bases unmatched: 4. This clone was observed once. What it binds is unknown. Regarding the study as a whole: Sequence variants that were highly shared formed a cluster that was likely a sequencing artifact. Rare TCR sequences dominated, though some public TCRs recurred in many donors.

The PCR used 60 Vbeta and 13 Jbeta primers. Some clones are missing from TCRdb's copy, which holds only in-frame ones; the method was immunoSEQ multiplex PCR. The sample has roughly 150,000 clones; roughly 70% are singletons. Sequenced: PBMCs. This TCR came from a woman aged 50 to 65 in good health and CMV-seropositive. The V gene is TRBV6-4, the J gene TRBJ1-1; the match to TRBD1 covers 7 bases. The CDR3 is CASRPGQLNTEAFF. CDR3 nucleotide sequence: TGTGCCAGCAGACCGGGACAGTTGAACACTGAAGCTTTCTTT.